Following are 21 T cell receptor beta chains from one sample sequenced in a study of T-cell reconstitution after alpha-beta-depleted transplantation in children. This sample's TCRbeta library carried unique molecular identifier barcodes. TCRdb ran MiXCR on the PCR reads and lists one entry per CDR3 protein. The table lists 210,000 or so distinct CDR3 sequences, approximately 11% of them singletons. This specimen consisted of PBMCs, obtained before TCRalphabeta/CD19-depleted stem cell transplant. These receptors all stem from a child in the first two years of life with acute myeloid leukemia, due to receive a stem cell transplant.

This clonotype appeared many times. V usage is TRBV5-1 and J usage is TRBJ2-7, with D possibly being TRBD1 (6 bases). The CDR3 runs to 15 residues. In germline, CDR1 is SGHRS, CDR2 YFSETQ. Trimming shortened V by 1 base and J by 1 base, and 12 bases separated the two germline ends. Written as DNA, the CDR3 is TGCGCCAGCAGCTTGATTGAAGGGGGTTCCTACGAGCAGTACTTC. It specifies CASSLIEGGSYEQYF.

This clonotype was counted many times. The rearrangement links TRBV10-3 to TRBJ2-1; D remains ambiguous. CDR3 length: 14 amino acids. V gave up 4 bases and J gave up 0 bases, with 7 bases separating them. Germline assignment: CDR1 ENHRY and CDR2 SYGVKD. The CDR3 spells CAISGQGSYNEQFF. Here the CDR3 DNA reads TGTGCCATCAGTGGACAAGGCTCCTACAATGAGCAGTTCTTC.

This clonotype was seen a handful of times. CDR3 in DNA: TGTGCCAGTAGCGCCGACAGGGGCCCCTCCTACGAGCAGTACTTC. As protein: CASSADRGPSYEQYF. The chain carries TRBV19 and TRBJ2-7; TRBD1 matches at 8 bases. There are 15 residues in the CDR3. Germline values: CDR1 LNHDA, CDR2 SQIVND (reference sequence). With 6 bases clipped from V and 0 bases from J, the junction kept 7 bases outside the gene matches.

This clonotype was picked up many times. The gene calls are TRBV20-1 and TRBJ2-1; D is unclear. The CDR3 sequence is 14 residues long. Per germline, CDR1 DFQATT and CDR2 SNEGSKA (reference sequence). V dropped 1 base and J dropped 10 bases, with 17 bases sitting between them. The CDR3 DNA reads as TGCAGTGCTAGAGCCCCCCAATGGGCACACGAGCAGTTCTTC. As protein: CSARAPQWAHEQFF.

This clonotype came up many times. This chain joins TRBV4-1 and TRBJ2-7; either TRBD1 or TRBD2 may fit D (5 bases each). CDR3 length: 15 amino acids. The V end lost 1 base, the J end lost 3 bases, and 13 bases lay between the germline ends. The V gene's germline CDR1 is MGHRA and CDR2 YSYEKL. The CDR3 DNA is TGCGCCAGCAGCCAAGGTTGGGACGGTCGCTACGAGCAGTACTTC. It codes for CASSQGWDGRYEQYF.

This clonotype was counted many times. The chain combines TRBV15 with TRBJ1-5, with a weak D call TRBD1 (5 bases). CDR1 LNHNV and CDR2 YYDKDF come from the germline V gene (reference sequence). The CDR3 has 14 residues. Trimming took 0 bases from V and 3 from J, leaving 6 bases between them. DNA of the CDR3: TGTGCCACCAGCAGAGACAGGGACAATCAGCCCCAGCATTTT. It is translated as CATSRDRDNQPQHF.

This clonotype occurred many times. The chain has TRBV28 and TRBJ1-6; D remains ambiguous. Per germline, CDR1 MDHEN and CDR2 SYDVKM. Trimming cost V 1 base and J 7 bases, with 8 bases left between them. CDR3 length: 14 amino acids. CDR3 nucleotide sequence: TGTGCCAGCAGTTTATTGGGTGGGAATTCACCCCTCCACTTT. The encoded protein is CASSLLGGNSPLHF.

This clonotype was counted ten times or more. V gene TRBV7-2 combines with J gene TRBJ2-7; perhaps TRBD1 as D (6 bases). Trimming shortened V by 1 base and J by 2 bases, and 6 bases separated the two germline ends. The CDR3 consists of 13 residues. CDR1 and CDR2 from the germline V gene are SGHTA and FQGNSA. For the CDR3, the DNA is TGTGCCAGCAGCTTAGGGGACACCTACGAGCAGTACTTC. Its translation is CASSLGDTYEQYF.

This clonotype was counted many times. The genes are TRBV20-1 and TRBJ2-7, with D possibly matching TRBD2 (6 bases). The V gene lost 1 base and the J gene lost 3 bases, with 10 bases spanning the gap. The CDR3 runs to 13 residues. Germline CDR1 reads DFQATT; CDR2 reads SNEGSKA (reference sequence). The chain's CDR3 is CSARVQGLYEQYF. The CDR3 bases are TGCAGTGCTAGAGTCCAGGGACTCTACGAGCAGTACTTC.

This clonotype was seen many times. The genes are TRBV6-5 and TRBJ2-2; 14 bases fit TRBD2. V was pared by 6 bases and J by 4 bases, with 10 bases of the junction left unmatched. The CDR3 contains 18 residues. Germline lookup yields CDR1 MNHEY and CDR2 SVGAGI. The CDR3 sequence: CASSQTGTSGSRTGELFF. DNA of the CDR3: TGTGCCAGCAGCCAAACCGGGACTAGCGGGAGTCGCACCGGGGAGCTGTTTTTT.

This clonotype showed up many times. In DNA form, the CDR3 reads TGTGCCAGCAGCGGCCCCGGGGGCACAGATACGCAGTATTTT. Its translation is CASSGPGGTDTQYF. The chain employs TRBV7-6 and TRBJ2-3; tentative D call: TRBD2 (5 bases). With 5 bases removed from V and 1 base from J, the gap between germline ends came to 10 bases. Germline V CDR1 and CDR2: SGHVS, FNYEAQ. This CDR3 has 14 residues.

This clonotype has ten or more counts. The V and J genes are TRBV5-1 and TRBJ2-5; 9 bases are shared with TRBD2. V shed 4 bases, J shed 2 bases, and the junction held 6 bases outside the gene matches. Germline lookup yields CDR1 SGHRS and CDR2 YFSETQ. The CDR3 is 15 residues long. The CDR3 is CASSISGSEQETQYF. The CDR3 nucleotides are TGCGCCAGCAGCATTAGCGGGAGTGAGCAAGAGACCCAGTACTTC.

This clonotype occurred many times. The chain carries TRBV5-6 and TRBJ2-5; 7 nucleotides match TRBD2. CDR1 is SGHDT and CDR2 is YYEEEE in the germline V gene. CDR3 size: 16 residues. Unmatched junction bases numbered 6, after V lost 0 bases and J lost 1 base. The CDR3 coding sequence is TGTGCCAGCAGCTTGGTAGTAGCGGGTTTCCAAGAGACCCAGTACTTC. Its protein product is CASSLVVAGFQETQYF.

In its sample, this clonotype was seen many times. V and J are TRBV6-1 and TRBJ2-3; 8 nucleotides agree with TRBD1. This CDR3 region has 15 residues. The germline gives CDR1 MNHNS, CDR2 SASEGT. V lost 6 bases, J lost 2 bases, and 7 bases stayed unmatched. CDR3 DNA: TGTGCCAGCAGCGGACAGGGTCAATCCACAGATACGCAGTATTTT. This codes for CASSGQGQSTDTQYF.

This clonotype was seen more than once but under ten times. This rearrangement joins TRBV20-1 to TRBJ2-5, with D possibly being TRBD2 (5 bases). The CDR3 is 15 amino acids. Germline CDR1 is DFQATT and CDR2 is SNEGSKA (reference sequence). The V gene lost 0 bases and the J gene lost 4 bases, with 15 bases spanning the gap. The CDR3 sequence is CSARDADFPGETQYF. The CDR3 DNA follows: TGCAGTGCTAGAGATGCGGACTTCCCCGGAGAGACCCAGTACTTC.

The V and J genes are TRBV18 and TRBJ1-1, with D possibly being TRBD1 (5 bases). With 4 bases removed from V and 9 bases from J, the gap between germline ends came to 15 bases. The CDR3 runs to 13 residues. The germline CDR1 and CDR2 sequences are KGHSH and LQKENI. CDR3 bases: TGTGCCAGCTCACGGACCGAACAGGCGAAAGCTTTCTTT. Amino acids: CASSRTEQAKAFF.

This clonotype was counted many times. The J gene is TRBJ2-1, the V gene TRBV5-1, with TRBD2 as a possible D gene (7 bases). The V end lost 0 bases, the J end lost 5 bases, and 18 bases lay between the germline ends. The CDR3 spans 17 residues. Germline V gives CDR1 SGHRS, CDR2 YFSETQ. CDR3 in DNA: TGCGCCAGCAGCTTGGTACAGAGGGGGAGGGCCGACAATGAGCAGTTCTTC. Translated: CASSLVQRGRADNEQFF.

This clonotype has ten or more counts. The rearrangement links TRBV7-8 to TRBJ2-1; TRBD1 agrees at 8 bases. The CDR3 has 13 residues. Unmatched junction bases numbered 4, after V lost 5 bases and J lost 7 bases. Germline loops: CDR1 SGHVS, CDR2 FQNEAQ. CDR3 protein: CASSMGQANEQFF. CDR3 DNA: TGTGCCAGCAGCATGGGACAGGCAAATGAGCAGTTCTTC.

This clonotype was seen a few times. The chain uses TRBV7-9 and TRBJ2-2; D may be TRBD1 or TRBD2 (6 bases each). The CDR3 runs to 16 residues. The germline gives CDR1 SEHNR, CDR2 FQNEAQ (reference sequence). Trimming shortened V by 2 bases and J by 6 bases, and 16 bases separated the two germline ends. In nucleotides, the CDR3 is TGTGCCAGCAGCTTAAGAGGGGGGCCTATCGCCGGGGAGCTGTTTTTT. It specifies CASSLRGGPIAGELFF.

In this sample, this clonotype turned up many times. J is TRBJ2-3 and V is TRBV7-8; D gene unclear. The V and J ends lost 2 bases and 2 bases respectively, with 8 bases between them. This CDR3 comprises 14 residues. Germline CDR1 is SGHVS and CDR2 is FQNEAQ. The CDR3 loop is CASSLIKVTDTQYF. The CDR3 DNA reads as TGTGCCAGCAGCTTAATAAAGGTCACAGATACGCAGTATTTT.

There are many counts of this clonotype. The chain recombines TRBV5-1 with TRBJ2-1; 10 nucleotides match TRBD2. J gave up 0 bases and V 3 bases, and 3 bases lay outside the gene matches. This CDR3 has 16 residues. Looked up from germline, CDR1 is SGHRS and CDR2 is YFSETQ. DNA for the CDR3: TGCGCCAGCAGCTCCTCTAGCGGGAGCTCCTACAATGAGCAGTTCTTC. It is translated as CASSSSSGSSYNEQFF. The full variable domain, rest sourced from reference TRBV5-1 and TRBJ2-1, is KAGVTQTPRYLIKTRGQQVTLSCSPISGHRSVSWYQQTPGQGLQFLFEYFSETQRNKGNFPGRFSGRQFSNSRSEMNVSTLELGDSALYLCASSSSSGSSYNEQFFGPGTRLTVL.